The sequence of this T cell receptor beta chain was determined in a study of T-cell memory formation after mild COVID-19. Background on the study: TCR clusters showed largely donor specificity.

With constant-segment primers, 5'RACE yielded cDNA libraries of TCR alpha and TCR beta that carried sample barcodes and UMIs. Using its own MiXCR run on the 5' RACE reads, TCRdb lists one record per CDR3 protein. The data hold 120,000 or so distinct CDR3 sequences, with 5% to 6.5% observed a single time. For this clonotype: Its antigen is still unknown.

Study results and caveats: Some responding clones appeared in pre-infection memory, suggesting cross-reactive memory joined.

V shed 0 bases and J 3 bases; nucleotides not matched to a gene: 9. Germline lookup yields CDR1 SGHNT and CDR2 YYREEE (reference sequence). This CDR3 has 17 residues. The sequenced sample was PBMCs or a T cell subset sorted from them (not recorded which). The V and J genes are TRBV5-4 and TRBJ1-3, with 7 bases identical to TRBD1. The TCR originated in an adult woman who had mild COVID-19 (a few samples of this study predate the infection). Cell type and time point are not known. Here the CDR3 reads CASSLANRGGGGNTIYF. In DNA, the CDR3 is TGTGCCAGCAGCTTGGCCAACAGGGGAGGCGGTGGAAACACCATATATTTT.